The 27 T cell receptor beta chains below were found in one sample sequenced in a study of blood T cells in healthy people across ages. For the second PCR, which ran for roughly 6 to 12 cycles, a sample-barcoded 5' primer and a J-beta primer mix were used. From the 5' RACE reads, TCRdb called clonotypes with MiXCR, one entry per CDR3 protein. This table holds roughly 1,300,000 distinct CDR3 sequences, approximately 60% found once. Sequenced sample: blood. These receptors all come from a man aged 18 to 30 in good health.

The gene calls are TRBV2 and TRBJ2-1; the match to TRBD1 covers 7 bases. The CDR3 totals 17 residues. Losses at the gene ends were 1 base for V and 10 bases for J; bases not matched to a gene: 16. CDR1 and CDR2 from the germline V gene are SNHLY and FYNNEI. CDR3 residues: CASSEDYRDSGWVEQFF. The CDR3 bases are TGTGCCAGCAGTGAAGACTACCGGGACAGTGGGTGGGTGGAGCAGTTCTTC.

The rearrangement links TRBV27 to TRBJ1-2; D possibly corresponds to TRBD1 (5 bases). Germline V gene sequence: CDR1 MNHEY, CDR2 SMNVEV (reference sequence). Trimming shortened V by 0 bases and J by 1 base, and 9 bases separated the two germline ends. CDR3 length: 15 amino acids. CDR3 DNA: TGTGCCAGCAGTTTATCAGGGACCTATAACTATGGCTACACCTTC. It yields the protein CASSLSGTYNYGYTF.

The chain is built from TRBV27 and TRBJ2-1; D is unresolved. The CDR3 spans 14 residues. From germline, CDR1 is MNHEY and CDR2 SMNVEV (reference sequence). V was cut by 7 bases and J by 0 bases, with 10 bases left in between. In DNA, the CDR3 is TGTGCCAGCACCCTCCCGAGCTCCTACAATGAGCAGTTCTTC. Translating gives CASTLPSSYNEQFF.

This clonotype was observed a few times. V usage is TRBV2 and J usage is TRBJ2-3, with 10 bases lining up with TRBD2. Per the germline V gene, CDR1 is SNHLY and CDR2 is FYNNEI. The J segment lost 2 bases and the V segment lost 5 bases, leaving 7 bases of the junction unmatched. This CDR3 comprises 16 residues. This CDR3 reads CASSRIAGGPTDTQYF. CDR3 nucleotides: TGTGCCAGCAGTCGGATAGCGGGGGGCCCCACAGATACGCAGTATTTT. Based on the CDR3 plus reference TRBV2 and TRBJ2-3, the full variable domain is EPEVTQTPSHQVTQMGQEVILRCVPISNHLYFYWYRQILGQKVEFLVSFYNNEISEKSEIFDDQFSVERPDGSNFTLKIRSTKLEDSAMYFCASSRIAGGPTDTQYFGPGTRLTVL.

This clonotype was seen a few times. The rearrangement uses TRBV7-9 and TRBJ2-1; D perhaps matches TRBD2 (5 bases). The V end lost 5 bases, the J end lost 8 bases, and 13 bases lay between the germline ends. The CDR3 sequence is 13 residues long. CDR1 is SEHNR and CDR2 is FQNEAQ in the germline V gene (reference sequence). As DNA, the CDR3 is TGTGCCAGCAGCCCAATACTAGGCGATGAGCAGTTCTTC. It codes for CASSPILGDEQFF. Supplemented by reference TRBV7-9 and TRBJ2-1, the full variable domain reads DTGVSQNPRHKITKRGQNVTFRCDPISEHNRLYWYRQTLGQGPEFLTYFQNEAQLEKSRLLSDRFSAERPKGSFSTLEIQRTEQGDSAMYLCASSPILGDEQFFGPGTRLTVL.

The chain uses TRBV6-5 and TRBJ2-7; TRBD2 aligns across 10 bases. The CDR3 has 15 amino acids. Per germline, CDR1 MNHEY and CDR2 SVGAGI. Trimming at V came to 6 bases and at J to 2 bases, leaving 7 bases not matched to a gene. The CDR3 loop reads CASRSSGRSPYEQYF. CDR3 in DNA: TGTGCCAGCAGGAGTAGCGGGAGGTCCCCCTACGAGCAGTACTTC.

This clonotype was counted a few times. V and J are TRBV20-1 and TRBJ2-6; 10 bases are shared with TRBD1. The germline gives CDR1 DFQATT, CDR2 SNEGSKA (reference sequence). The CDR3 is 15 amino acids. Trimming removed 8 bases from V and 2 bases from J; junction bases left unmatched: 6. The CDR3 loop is CSTRDRGAGANVLTF. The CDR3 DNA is TGCAGTACCCGGGACAGGGGCGCTGGGGCCAACGTCCTGACTTTC.

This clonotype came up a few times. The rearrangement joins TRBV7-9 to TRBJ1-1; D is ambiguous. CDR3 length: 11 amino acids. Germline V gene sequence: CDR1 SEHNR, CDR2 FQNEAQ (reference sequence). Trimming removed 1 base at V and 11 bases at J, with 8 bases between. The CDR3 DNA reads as TGTGCCAGCAGCTTAGACAGTGATGCTTTCTTT. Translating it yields CASSLDSDAFF.

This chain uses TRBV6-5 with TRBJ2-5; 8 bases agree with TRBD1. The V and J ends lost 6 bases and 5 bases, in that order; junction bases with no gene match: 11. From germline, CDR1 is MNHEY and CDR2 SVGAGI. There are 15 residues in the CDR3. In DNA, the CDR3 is TGTGCCAGCAGCCTAACGCCAGGGGGCTGGGAGACCCAGTACTTC. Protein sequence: CASSLTPGGWETQYF.

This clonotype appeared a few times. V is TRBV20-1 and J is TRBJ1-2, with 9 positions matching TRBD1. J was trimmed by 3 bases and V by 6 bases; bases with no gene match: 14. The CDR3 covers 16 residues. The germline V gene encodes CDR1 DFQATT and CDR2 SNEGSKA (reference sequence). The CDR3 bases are TGCAGTGCGGCTACTAGATGGACAGGGGATGACTATGGCTACACCTTC. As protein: CSAATRWTGDDYGYTF.

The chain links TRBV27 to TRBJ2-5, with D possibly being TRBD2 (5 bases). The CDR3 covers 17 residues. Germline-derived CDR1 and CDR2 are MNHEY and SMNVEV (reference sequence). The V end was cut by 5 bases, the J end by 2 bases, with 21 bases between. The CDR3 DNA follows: TGTGCCAGCAGTGCCGTCCCGGGATTGTGGATGCAAGAGACCCAGTACTTC. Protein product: CASSAVPGLWMQETQYF.

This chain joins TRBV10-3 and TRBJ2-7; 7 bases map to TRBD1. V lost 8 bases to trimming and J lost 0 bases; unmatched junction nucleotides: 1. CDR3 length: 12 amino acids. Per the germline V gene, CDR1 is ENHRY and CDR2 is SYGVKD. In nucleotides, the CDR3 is TGTGCCATCGGGACAGCCTCCTACGAGCAGTACTTC. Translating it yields CAIGTASYEQYF.

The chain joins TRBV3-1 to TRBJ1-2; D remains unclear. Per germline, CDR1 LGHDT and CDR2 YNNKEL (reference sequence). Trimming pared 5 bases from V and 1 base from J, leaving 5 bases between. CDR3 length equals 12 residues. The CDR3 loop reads CASSILNYGYTF. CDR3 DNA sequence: TGTGCCAGCAGCATACTTAACTATGGCTACACCTTC.

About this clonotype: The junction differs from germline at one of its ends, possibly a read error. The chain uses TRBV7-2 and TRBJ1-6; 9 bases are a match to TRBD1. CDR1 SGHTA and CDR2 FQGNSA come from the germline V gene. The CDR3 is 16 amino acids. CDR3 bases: TGTGCCAGCAGCGTAGCCCCCGGGACAGGGTACTCACCCCTCCACTTT. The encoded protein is CASSVAPGTGYSPLHF.

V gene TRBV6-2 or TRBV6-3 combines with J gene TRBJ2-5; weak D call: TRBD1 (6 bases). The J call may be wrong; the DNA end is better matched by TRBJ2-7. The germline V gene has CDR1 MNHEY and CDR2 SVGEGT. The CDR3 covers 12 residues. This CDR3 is CASSLRDNEQYF. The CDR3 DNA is TGTGCCAGCAGCCTCCGGGACAACGAGCAGTACTTC.

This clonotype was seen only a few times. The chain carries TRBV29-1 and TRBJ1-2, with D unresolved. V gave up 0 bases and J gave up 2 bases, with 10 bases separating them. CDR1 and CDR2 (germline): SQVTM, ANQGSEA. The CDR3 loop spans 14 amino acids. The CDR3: CSVEDLNTNYGYTF. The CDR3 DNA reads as TGCAGCGTTGAAGACCTCAACACCAACTATGGCTACACCTTC.

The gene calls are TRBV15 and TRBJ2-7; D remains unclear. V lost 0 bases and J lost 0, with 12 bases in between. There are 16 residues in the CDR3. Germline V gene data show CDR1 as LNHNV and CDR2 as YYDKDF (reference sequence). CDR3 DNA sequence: TGTGCCACCAGCAGAGATTACGCGGTGGGCTCCTACGAGCAGTACTTC. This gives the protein CATSRDYAVGSYEQYF.

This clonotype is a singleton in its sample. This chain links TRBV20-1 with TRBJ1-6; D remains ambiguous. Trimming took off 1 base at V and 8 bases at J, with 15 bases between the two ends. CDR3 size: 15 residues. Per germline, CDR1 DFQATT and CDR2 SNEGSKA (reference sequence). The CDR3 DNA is TGCAGTGCTAGAGGTCCCGGGAAGGGCGATTCACCCCTCCACTTT. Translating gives CSARGPGKGDSPLHF.

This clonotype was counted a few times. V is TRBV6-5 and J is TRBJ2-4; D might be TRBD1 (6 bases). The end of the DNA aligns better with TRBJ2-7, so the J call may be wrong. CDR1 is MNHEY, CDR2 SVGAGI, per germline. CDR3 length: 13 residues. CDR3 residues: CASSSGQFYEQYF. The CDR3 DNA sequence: TGTGCCAGCAGTTCCGGACAGTTCTACGAGCAGTACTTC.

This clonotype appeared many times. This CDR3 reads CASSDNSGTGKSNEQYF. DNA of the CDR3: TGTGCCAGCAGCGATAACTCCGGGACAGGGAAGAGTAACGAGCAGTACTTC. This rearrangement joins TRBV9 to TRBJ2-7; the match to TRBD1 covers 9 bases. The CDR3 is 17 residues long. Germline-derived CDR1 and CDR2 are SGDLS and YYNGEE. The ends lost 3 bases at V and 5 bases at J; junction bases unmatched: 15. Based on the CDR3 plus reference TRBV9 and TRBJ2-7, the full variable domain is DSGVTQTPKHLITATGQRVTLRCSPRSGDLSVYWYQQSLDQGLQFLIQYYNGEERAKGNILERFSAQQFPDLHSELNLSSLELGDSALYFCASSDNSGTGKSNEQYFGPGTRLTVT.

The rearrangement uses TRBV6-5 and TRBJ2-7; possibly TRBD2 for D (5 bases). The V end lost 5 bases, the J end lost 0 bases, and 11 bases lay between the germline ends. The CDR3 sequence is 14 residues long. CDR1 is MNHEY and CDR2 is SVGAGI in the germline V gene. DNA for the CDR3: TGTGCCAGCAGTCTCGGACTCAACTCCTACGAGCAGTACTTC. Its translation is CASSLGLNSYEQYF.

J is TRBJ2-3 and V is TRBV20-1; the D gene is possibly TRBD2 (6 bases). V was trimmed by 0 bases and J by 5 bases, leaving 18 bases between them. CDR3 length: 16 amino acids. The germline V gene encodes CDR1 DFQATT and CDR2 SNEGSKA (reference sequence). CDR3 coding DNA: TGCAGTGCTAGAGATCAAGGGACTTCTCCCAGAGATACGCAGTATTTT. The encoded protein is CSARDQGTSPRDTQYF.

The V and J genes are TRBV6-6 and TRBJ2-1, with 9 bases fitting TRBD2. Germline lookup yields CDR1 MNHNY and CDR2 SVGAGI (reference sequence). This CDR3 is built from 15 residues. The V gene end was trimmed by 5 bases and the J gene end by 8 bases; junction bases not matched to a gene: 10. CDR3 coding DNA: TGTGCCAGCAGTAAACCGGGACTAGCTAGCGATGAGCAGTTCTTC. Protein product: CASSKPGLASDEQFF.

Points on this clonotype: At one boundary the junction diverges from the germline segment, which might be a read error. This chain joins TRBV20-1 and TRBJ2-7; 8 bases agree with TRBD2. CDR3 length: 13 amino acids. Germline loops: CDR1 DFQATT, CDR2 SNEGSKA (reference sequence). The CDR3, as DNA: TGCAGTGCTAGAGCGGGAGGGCAATACGGGCAGTACTTC. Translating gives CSARAGGQYGQYF.

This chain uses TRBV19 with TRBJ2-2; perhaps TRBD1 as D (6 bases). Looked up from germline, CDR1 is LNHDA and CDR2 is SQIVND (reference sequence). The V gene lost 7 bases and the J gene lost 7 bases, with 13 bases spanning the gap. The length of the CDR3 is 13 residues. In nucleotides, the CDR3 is TGTGCCAGTACACAGGGAGTTGGCGGGGAGCTGTTTTTT. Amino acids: CASTQGVGGELFF.

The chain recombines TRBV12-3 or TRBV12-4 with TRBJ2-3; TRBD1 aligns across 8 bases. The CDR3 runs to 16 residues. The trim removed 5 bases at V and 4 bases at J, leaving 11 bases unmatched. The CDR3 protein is CASSPRQGKGADTQYF. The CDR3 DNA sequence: TGTGCCAGCAGTCCTCGACAGGGGAAAGGGGCAGATACGCAGTATTTT.

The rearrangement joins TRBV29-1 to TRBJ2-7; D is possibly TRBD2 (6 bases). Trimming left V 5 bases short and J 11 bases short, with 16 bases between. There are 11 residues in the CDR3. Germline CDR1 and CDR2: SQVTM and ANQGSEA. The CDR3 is CSVPLEGGKYF. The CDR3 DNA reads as TGCAGCGTTCCTTTGGAGGGCGGAAAGTACTTC.